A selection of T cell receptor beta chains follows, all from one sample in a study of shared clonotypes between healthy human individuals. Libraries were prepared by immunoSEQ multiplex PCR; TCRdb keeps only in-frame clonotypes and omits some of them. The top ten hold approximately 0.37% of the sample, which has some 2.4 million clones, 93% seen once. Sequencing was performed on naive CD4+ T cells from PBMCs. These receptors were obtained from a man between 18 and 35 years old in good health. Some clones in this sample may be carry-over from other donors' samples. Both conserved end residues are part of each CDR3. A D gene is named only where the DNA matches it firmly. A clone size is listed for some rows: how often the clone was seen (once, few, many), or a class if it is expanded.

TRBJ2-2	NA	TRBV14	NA	TGTGCCAGCAGCCAAGTCGGCACGGCGAACACCGGGGAGCTGTTTTTT	CASSQVGTANTGELFF
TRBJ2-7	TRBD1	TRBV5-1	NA	TGCGCCAGCAGCGTAGGGGGCCTGGCCTACGAGCAGTACTTC	CASSVGGLAYEQYF
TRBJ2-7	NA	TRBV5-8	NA	TGTGCCAGCAGCCTACTGGAGGCGTACGAGCAGTACTTC	CASSLLEAYEQYF
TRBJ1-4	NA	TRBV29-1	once	TGCAGCGTGGAGGGGGACGAAAAACTGTTTTTT	CSVEGDEKLFF
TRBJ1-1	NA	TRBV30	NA	TGTGCCTGGAGTGGGACATTGAACACTGAAGCTTTCTTT	CAWSGTLNTEAFF
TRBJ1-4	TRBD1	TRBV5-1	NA	TGCGCCAGCAGCTCGGGGACAGGGAATATTGAAAAACTGTTTTTT	CASSSGTGNIEKLFF
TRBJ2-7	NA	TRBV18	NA	TGTGCCAGCTCACCACGCTCCCCGCAGGACAGCTCCTACGAGCAGTACTTC	CASSPRSPQDSSYEQYF
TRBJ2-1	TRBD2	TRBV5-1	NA	TGCGCCAGCAGCTTGGAGCGGACTAGCCTCGGCAATGAGCAGTTCTTC	CASSLERTSLGNEQFF
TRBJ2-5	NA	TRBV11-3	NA	TGTGCCAGCAGCTTAGAGGCTTCGGAGACCCAGTACTTC	CASSLEASETQYF
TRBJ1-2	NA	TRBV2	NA	TGTGCCAGCGGGGATGACAGGACCCTCGATGGCTACACCTTC	CASGDDRTLDGYTF
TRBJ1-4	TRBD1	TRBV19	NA	TGTGCCAGTAGTAGGGACAGACTTAATGAAAAACTGTTTTTT	CASSRDRLNEKLFF
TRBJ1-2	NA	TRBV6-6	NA	TGTGCCAGCAGTTTAAATCCCGGGACCCCCTATGGCTACACCTTC	CASSLNPGTPYGYTF
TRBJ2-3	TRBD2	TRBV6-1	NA	TGTGCCAGCGTCCTAGCGGGAGTGACAGATACGCAGTATTTT	CASVLAGVTDTQYF
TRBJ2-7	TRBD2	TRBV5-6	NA	TGTGCCAGCAGCGGCCTGTCGGGAGGACTCCGGGAGCAGTACTTC	CASSGLSGGLREQYF
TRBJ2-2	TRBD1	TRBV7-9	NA	TGTGCCAGCAGCCCTGGGACAGCGAACACCGGGGAGCTGTTTTTT	CASSPGTANTGELFF
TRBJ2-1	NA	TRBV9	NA	TGTGCCAGCAGCGTAGTTAGACTAGGTGAGCAGTTCTTC	CASSVVRLGEQFF
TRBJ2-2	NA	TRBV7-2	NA	TGTGCCAGCAGCTTATTTGGGCAGCAGTCCGGGGAGCTGTTTTTT	CASSLFGQQSGELFF
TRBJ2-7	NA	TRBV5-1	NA	TGCGCCAGCAGCCGCGGATCGGGCCTCAGAGTAAGTTCGTCCTACGAGCAGTACTTC	CASSRGSGLRVSSSYEQYF
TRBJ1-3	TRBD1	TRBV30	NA	TGTGCCTGGAGTTATGGGGGACAGGGGGCGAGAAACACCATATATTTT	CAWSYGGQGARNTIYF
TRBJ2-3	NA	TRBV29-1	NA	TGCAGCGTTGAAGGGGTGAGTCCAGATACGCAGTATTTT	CSVEGVSPDTQYF
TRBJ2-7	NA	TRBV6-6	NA	TGTGCCAGCAGTTACGTTCTGGCCTACGAGCAGTACTTC	CASSYVLAYEQYF
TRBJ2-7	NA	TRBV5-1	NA	TGCGCCAGCAGCTTGGAGGCAGGGTTCTACGAGCAGTACTTC	CASSLEAGFYEQYF
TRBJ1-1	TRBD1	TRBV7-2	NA	TGTGCCAGCAGCTCCAGGGGGAAGGGTACGACTGAAGCTTTCTTT	CASSSRGKGTTEAFF
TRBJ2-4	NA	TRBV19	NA	TGTGCCAGTAGTAGAGACGGGTTAGCCAAAAACATTCAGTACTTC	CASSRDGLAKNIQYF
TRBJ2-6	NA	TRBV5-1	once	TGCGCCAGCAGAGTGTGGGGGGCCGCTGGGGCCAACGTCCTGACTTTC	CASRVWGAAGANVLTF
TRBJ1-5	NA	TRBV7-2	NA	TGTGCCAGCAGCCTATGGGTCCTGCAGCCCCAGCATTTT	CASSLWVLQPQHF
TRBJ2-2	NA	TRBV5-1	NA	TGCGCCAGCAGCCCAGGTTGGGGTACCGGGGAGCTGTTTTTT	CASSPGWGTGELFF
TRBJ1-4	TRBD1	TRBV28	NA	TGTGCCAGCAAGAAAACAGGGGAAGGCAGAAAACTGTTTTTT	CASKKTGEGRKLFF
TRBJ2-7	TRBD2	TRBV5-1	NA	TGCGCCAGCAGCTTGGGCGGGAGGGCTATCGAGCAGTACTTC	CASSLGGRAIEQYF
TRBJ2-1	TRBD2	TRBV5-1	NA	TGCGCCAGCAGCCTGATAGCGGGAGTCCCCGGGGATGAGCAGTTCTTC	CASSLIAGVPGDEQFF
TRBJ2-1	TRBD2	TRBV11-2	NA	TGTGCCAGCAGCCAGACGTTGTTGAGCGGGAGAGACAATGAGCAGTTCTTC	CASSQTLLSGRDNEQFF
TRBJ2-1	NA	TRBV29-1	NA	TGCAGCGTTGATCCTGCCTCGGACGAGCAGTTCTTC	CSVDPASDEQFF
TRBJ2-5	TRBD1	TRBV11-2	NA	TGTGCCAGCAGCTTAGTTCAGGGGGCGCGGGAGACCCAGTACTTC	CASSLVQGARETQYF
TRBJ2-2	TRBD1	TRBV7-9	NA	TGTGCCAGCAGCCCCAGGGGGGGGGAGCTGTTTTTT	CASSPRGGELFF
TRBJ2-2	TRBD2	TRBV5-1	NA	TGCGCCAGCAGCTTCCTAGCGGGAGTAGCCGGGGAGCTGTTTTTT	CASSFLAGVAGELFF
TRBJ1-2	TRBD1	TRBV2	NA	TGTGCCGGCCGACCGACAGGGCGATTTGACTATGGCTACACCTTC	CAGRPTGRFDYGYTF
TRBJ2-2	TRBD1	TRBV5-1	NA	TGCGCCAGCAGGCTTTGGACAGGGGGACACGGGGAGCTGTTTTTT	CASRLWTGGHGELFF
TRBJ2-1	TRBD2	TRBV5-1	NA	TGCGCCAGCAGCCCAAGGACTAGCGGGAGGAGTGCCAATGAGCAGTTCTTC	CASSPRTSGRSANEQFF
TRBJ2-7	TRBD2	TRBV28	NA	TGTGCCAGCCTCAGCGCGGGAGGGCGGGTCCACGAGCAGTACTTC	CASLSAGGRVHEQYF
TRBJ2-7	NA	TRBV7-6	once	TGTGCCAGCAGCTTAGCCGGGGGCCGCCACGAGCAGTACTTC	CASSLAGGRHEQYF
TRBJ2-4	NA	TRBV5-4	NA	TGTGCCAGCAGCTTCTGGGCGGCCGCCAAAAACATTCAGTACTTC	CASSFWAAAKNIQYF
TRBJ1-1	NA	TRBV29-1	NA	TGCAGCGTTAGGGTCGGACATGGGGACACTGAAGCTTTCTTT	CSVRVGHGDTEAFF
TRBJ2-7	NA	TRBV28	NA	TGTGCCAGCAGTTTGTTAACCACAGGCTACGAGCAGTACTTC	CASSLLTTGYEQYF
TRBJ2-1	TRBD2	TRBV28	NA	TGTGCCAGCAGTTTAATCCTAGCGGGAGCCTACAATGAGCAGTTCTTC	CASSLILAGAYNEQFF
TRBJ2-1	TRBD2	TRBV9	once	TGTGCCAGCAGCGTCTATCCAACTAGCGGGAGAGAGCAGTTCTTC	CASSVYPTSGREQFF
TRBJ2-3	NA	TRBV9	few	TGTGCCAGCAGCGATTTATCAGATACGCAGTATTTT	CASSDLSDTQYF
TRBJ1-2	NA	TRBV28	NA	TGTGCCAGCACCCCCGTTGGATTTCGGGGGCAGAGCTATGGCTACACCTTC	CASTPVGFRGQSYGYTF
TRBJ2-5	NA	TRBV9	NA	TGTGCCAGCAGCGTAGGCCCCGGAGTGGAGACCCAGTACTTC	CASSVGPGVETQYF
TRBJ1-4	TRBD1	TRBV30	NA	TGTGCCTGGAAGGGGGACAGGGCTGGTGAAAAACTGTTTTTT	CAWKGDRAGEKLFF
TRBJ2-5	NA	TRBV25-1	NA	TGTGCCAGCAGTGAATTCGGACAGCCACAAGAGACCCAGTACTTC	CASSEFGQPQETQYF
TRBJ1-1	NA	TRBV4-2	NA	TGTGCCAGCAGCCAACAGGACAGTCTGAACACTGAAGCTTTCTTT	CASSQQDSLNTEAFF
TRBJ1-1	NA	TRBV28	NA	TGTGCCAGCAGTTTTCTTAGGCGGGGTACTGAAGCTTTCTTT	CASSFLRRGTEAFF
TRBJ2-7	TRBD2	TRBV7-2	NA	TGTGCCAGCAGCTTACGAACTAGCGGATCCTACGAGCAGTACTTC	CASSLRTSGSYEQYF
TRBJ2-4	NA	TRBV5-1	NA	TGCGCCAGCAGCTTGAGTGGCGGGACGAACATTCAGTACTTC	CASSLSGGTNIQYF